These T cell receptor beta chains were read from a single sample in a study of cytomegalovirus exposure and HLA in healthy donors. The data were produced by immunoSEQ multiplex PCR, yet TCRdb's version contains in-frame clones alone and is incomplete. The top ten hold roughly 0.7% of the sample, which has some 200,000 clones, 75% to 90% seen once. The sequenced sample was PBMCs. The receptors here all came from a boy younger than 10 in good health and CMV-seronegative. The CDR3 runs from the conserved cysteine through the conserved F or W. D genes are given only for firm matches. The listing skips clone size in some rows; elsewhere it reads once, few, many or a size class.

J gene: TRBJ1-1; V gene: TRBV6-1; clone size: few; D gene: NA; CDR3 DNA: TGTGCCAGCAGTGAAGAGGTTAGGGTGAGGGGGACTGAAGCTTTCTTT; CDR3 protein: CASSEEVRVRGTEAFF
J gene: TRBJ2-7; V gene: TRBV6-4; clone size: NA; D gene: TRBD1; CDR3 DNA: TGTGCCAGCAGTGACGGGACAGGGGGGTCCTACGAGCAGTACTTC; CDR3 protein: CASSDGTGGSYEQYF
J gene: TRBJ1-5; V gene: TRBV5-8; clone size: NA; D gene: TRBD1; CDR3 DNA: TGTGCCAGCAGCTTGTTCAGGGGGTTAGGCCAGCCCCAGCATTTT; CDR3 protein: CASSLFRGLGQPQHF
J gene: TRBJ2-5; V gene: TRBV18; clone size: NA; D gene: NA; CDR3 DNA: TGTGCCAGCTCACTCCCCCCGGAGGAGACCCAGTACTTC; CDR3 protein: CASSLPPEETQYF
J gene: TRBJ1-5; V gene: TRBV6-5; clone size: NA; D gene: NA; CDR3 DNA: TGTGCCAGCAGAGCTAGGGGTAATAGCAATCAGCCCCAGCATTTT; CDR3 protein: CASRARGNSNQPQHF
J gene: TRBJ2-2; V gene: TRBV13; clone size: NA; D gene: TRBD2; CDR3 DNA: TGTGCCAGCAGCTTAGGGACTAGCGTCACCGGGGAGCTGTTTTTT; CDR3 protein: CASSLGTSVTGELFF
J gene: TRBJ1-4; V gene: TRBV15; clone size: NA; D gene: TRBD1; CDR3 DNA: TGTGCCACCAGCAGAGAGGGACAGAAAGATTTT; CDR3 protein: CATSREGQKDF
J gene: TRBJ2-7; V gene: TRBV19; clone size: NA; D gene: TRBD2; CDR3 DNA: TGTGCCAGTAGTATGGCTAGCGGGTCTTACGAGCAGTACTTC; CDR3 protein: CASSMASGSYEQYF
J gene: TRBJ1-2; V gene: TRBV7-9; clone size: NA; D gene: NA; CDR3 DNA: TGTTCCAGCAGCTTAGGGGAGGCAGGGAACGGCTACACCTTC; CDR3 protein: CSSSLGEAGNGYTF
J gene: TRBJ2-6; V gene: TRBV7-8; clone size: NA; D gene: NA; CDR3 DNA: TGTGCCAGCAGCTTGAGAGCTGGGGCCAACGTCCTGACTTTC; CDR3 protein: CASSLRAGANVLTF
J gene: TRBJ2-5; V gene: TRBV7-9; clone size: NA; D gene: TRBD1; CDR3 DNA: TGTGCCAGCAGCTTAGGACAGGGTTGGGGGGAGACCCAGTACTTC; CDR3 protein: CASSLGQGWGETQYF
J gene: TRBJ2-7; V gene: TRBV10-3; clone size: once; D gene: TRBD1; CDR3 DNA: TGTGCCATCAGTGACCGGACAGGTTCCTACGAGCAGTACTTC; CDR3 protein: CAISDRTGSYEQYF
J gene: TRBJ2-1; V gene: TRBV19; clone size: NA; D gene: NA; CDR3 DNA: TGTGCCAGTAGTTTTGGGGCAGTTAATGAGCAGTTCTTC; CDR3 protein: CASSFGAVNEQFF
J gene: TRBJ2-1; V gene: TRBV6-5; clone size: NA; D gene: TRBD2; CDR3 DNA: TGTGCCAGCAGAATCAAAGCGGGGGGGCCCCATGAGCAGTTCTTC; CDR3 protein: CASRIKAGGPHEQFF
J gene: TRBJ2-2; V gene: TRBV11-1; clone size: NA; D gene: TRBD1; CDR3 DNA: TGTGCCAGCAGCCGGACAGGGTGGGTCACCGGGGAGCTGTTTTTT; CDR3 protein: CASSRTGWVTGELFF
J gene: TRBJ1-1; V gene: TRBV7-9; clone size: few; D gene: TRBD1; CDR3 DNA: TGTGCCAGCAGCTTAAGAGGGGGCGAGGCTTTCTTT; CDR3 protein: CASSLRGGEAFF
J gene: TRBJ1-5; V gene: TRBV11-2; clone size: NA; D gene: TRBD1; CDR3 DNA: TGTGCCAGCAGCGCCCAGGGGGCGGGGAGCAATCAGCCCCAGCATTTT; CDR3 protein: CASSAQGAGSNQPQHF
J gene: TRBJ2-3; V gene: TRBV11-2; clone size: NA; D gene: TRBD1; CDR3 DNA: TGTGCCAGCAGCCTAGGACAGGGGGGCACAGATACGCAGTATTTT; CDR3 protein: CASSLGQGGTDTQYF
J gene: TRBJ2-3; V gene: TRBV4-1; clone size: NA; D gene: NA; CDR3 DNA: TGCGCCAGCAGCCAAGATCGGGAGCGGACAAGCACAGATACGCAGTATTTT; CDR3 protein: CASSQDRERTSTDTQYF
J gene: TRBJ2-7; V gene: TRBV29-1; clone size: NA; D gene: NA; CDR3 DNA: TGCAGCGTTGCCGTGACAGAGCCGATTTCCTACGAGCAGTACTTC; CDR3 protein: CSVAVTEPISYEQYF
J gene: TRBJ1-2; V gene: TRBV2; clone size: NA; D gene: NA; CDR3 DNA: TGTGCCAGCAGTGCCCAGTCAGGGGCGGGTAATGGCTACACCTTC; CDR3 protein: CASSAQSGAGNGYTF
J gene: TRBJ2-7; V gene: TRBV6-1; clone size: NA; D gene: TRBD1; CDR3 DNA: TGTGCCAGCAGTTCCGACAGGGTCTCCCACGAGCAGTACTTC; CDR3 protein: CASSSDRVSHEQYF
J gene: TRBJ2-7; V gene: TRBV4-1; clone size: NA; D gene: TRBD1; CDR3 DNA: TGCGCCAGCAGCCACACCTCTGCCGGGACAGGTTTCGACGAGCAGTACTTC; CDR3 protein: CASSHTSAGTGFDEQYF
J gene: TRBJ1-1; V gene: TRBV6-1; clone size: NA; D gene: TRBD1; CDR3 DNA: TGTGCCAGCAGTTGGGACAGGGGCACTGAAGCTTTCTTT; CDR3 protein: CASSWDRGTEAFF
J gene: TRBJ1-2; V gene: TRBV7-9; clone size: NA; D gene: TRBD1; CDR3 DNA: TGTTCCAGCAGCCTGGGACAGTCCGCTAACTATGGCTACACCTTC; CDR3 protein: CSSSLGQSANYGYTF
J gene: TRBJ1-2; V gene: TRBV27; clone size: NA; D gene: TRBD1; CDR3 DNA: TGTGCCAGCAGGGGGACAGGGGGCGAGAGTGGCTACACCTTC; CDR3 protein: CASRGTGGESGYTF
J gene: TRBJ2-5; V gene: TRBV7-9; clone size: NA; D gene: TRBD2; CDR3 DNA: TGTGCCAGCAGCTCGGGGGGGCGGGAGACCCAGTACTTC; CDR3 protein: CASSSGGRETQYF
J gene: TRBJ2-7; V gene: TRBV11-2; clone size: NA; D gene: TRBD1; CDR3 DNA: TGTGCCAGCAGCTTAACTCCGGGACAGAAGTTCGAGCAGTACTTC; CDR3 protein: CASSLTPGQKFEQYF
J gene: TRBJ2-3; V gene: TRBV18; clone size: NA; D gene: TRBD1; CDR3 DNA: TGTGCCAGCTCACGGGACAGAGATACGCAGTATTTT; CDR3 protein: CASSRDRDTQYF
J gene: TRBJ2-1; V gene: TRBV4-1; clone size: NA; D gene: NA; CDR3 DNA: TGCGCCAGCAGCCAAGATTCAGGTGTTGAGCAGTTCTTC; CDR3 protein: CASSQDSGVEQFF
J gene: TRBJ2-4; V gene: TRBV25-1; clone size: NA; D gene: NA; CDR3 DNA: TGTGCCAGCCCGAACGGGATTACCAAAAACATTCAGTACTTC; CDR3 protein: CASPNGITKNIQYF
J gene: TRBJ2-7; V gene: TRBV19; clone size: once; D gene: NA; CDR3 DNA: TGTGCCAGTAGTTCACAGGCTACCTACGAGCAGTACTTC; CDR3 protein: CASSSQATYEQYF
J gene: TRBJ1-2; V gene: TRBV5-1; clone size: NA; D gene: NA; CDR3 DNA: TGCGCCAGCAGCTTGGAAGGCAGGGAGGACTATGGCTACACCTTC; CDR3 protein: CASSLEGREDYGYTF
J gene: TRBJ1-2; V gene: TRBV6-1; clone size: few; D gene: TRBD1; CDR3 DNA: TGTGCCAGCAGAAAGGACAGGGGGAATGGCTACACCTTC; CDR3 protein: CASRKDRGNGYTF
J gene: TRBJ1-5; V gene: TRBV19; clone size: NA; D gene: NA; CDR3 DNA: TGTGCCAGTAGTATCAGAGGCGGCCAGCCCCAGCATTTT; CDR3 protein: CASSIRGGQPQHF
J gene: TRBJ1-6; V gene: TRBV10-3; clone size: NA; D gene: TRBD1; CDR3 DNA: TGTGCCATCAGTGCTGCAGGGTCGGACAGGAGAAATTCACCCCTCCACTTT; CDR3 protein: CAISAAGSDRRNSPLHF
J gene: TRBJ1-1; V gene: TRBV2; clone size: few; D gene: NA; CDR3 DNA: TGTGCCAGCAGTTTCGAGACCCGAGGGGCTTTCTTT; CDR3 protein: CASSFETRGAFF
J gene: TRBJ1-3; V gene: TRBV6-5; clone size: NA; D gene: NA; CDR3 DNA: TGTGCCAGCAGTTACTCGCGGGCGAGGGGAAACACCATATATTTT; CDR3 protein: CASSYSRARGNTIYF
J gene: TRBJ2-1; V gene: TRBV5-4; clone size: NA; D gene: TRBD2; CDR3 DNA: TGTGCCAGCAGCTTGGGGTCGGGGGAGGGCCAGTATGAGCAGTTCTTC; CDR3 protein: CASSLGSGEGQYEQFF
J gene: TRBJ2-7; V gene: TRBV5-6; clone size: NA; D gene: NA; CDR3 DNA: TGTGCCAGCAGCTGGGGGGTAAACGAGCAGTACTTC; CDR3 protein: CASSWGVNEQYF
J gene: TRBJ1-1; V gene: TRBV2; clone size: few; D gene: NA; CDR3 DNA: TGTGCCAGCAGTGAAGCTTCGATGGGAGGGAGGCCTGAAGCTTTCTTT; CDR3 protein: CASSEASMGGRPEAFF
J gene: TRBJ2-7; V gene: TRBV6-1; clone size: NA; D gene: TRBD1; CDR3 DNA: TGTGCCAGCAGTGAAGACAGGGGGCGGTACGAGCAGTACTTC; CDR3 protein: CASSEDRGRYEQYF
J gene: TRBJ2-7; V gene: TRBV6-5; clone size: NA; D gene: TRBD2; CDR3 DNA: TGTGCCAGCGGGGAGGGGTTCGTCTACGAGCAGTACTTC; CDR3 protein: CASGEGFVYEQYF
J gene: TRBJ2-1; V gene: TRBV7-9; clone size: once; D gene: TRBD2; CDR3 DNA: TGTGCCAGCATACCCCCCGGGCCGGGACTAGCCTCCTACAATGAGCAGTTCTTC; CDR3 protein: CASIPPGPGLASYNEQFF
J gene: TRBJ2-5; V gene: TRBV4-1; clone size: NA; D gene: NA; CDR3 DNA: TGCGCCAGCAGCCAAGATGGGGGACTTCTGAAGACCCAGTACTTC; CDR3 protein: CASSQDGGLLKTQYF
J gene: TRBJ2-3; V gene: TRBV5-1; clone size: NA; D gene: NA; CDR3 DNA: TGCGCCAGCAGAGCTAGCACAGATACGCAGTATTTT; CDR3 protein: CASRASTDTQYF
J gene: TRBJ2-3; V gene: TRBV14; clone size: NA; D gene: NA; CDR3 DNA: TGTGCCAGCAGCCAAGCCTCGGCAGGGGAAGATACGCAGTATTTT; CDR3 protein: CASSQASAGEDTQYF
J gene: TRBJ2-3; V gene: TRBV6-1; clone size: NA; D gene: TRBD2; CDR3 DNA: TGTGCCAGCAGTGCCCGGGAGGCCGGAGATACGCAGTATTTT; CDR3 protein: CASSAREAGDTQYF
J gene: TRBJ2-5; V gene: TRBV5-6; clone size: NA; D gene: TRBD2; CDR3 DNA: TGTGCCAGCAGCTTGGAGGGACTAGCTAGGGAGACCCAGTACTTC; CDR3 protein: CASSLEGLARETQYF
J gene: TRBJ2-7; V gene: TRBV6-6; clone size: few; D gene: NA; CDR3 DNA: TGTGCCAGCAGTTACTCGTTAGGGGCCGGGTCATGGGAGCAGTACTTC; CDR3 protein: CASSYSLGAGSWEQYF
J gene: TRBJ2-3; V gene: TRBV9; clone size: NA; D gene: NA; CDR3 DNA: TGTGCCAGCAGCGCCCCTGTCCGGGGGGCCAGCACAGATACGCAGTATTTT; CDR3 protein: CASSAPVRGASTDTQYF
J gene: TRBJ2-3; V gene: TRBV2; clone size: once; D gene: NA; CDR3 DNA: TGTGCCAGCAGACCACAGTATAGCACAGATACGCAGTATTTT; CDR3 protein: CASRPQYSTDTQYF
J gene: TRBJ1-2; V gene: TRBV11-1; clone size: once; D gene: NA; CDR3 DNA: TGTGCCAGCAGCCCTACCGTGCAGGGTGGCTACACCTTC; CDR3 protein: CASSPTVQGGYTF
J gene: TRBJ1-2; V gene: TRBV13; clone size: NA; D gene: TRBD1; CDR3 DNA: TGTGCCAGCAGCCGACAGGGCTATGGCTACACCTTC; CDR3 protein: CASSRQGYGYTF
J gene: TRBJ2-7; V gene: TRBV7-8; clone size: NA; D gene: NA; CDR3 DNA: TGTGCCAGCAGCTTAGACGGGGGGCTTTTCTACGAGCAGTACTTC; CDR3 protein: CASSLDGGLFYEQYF